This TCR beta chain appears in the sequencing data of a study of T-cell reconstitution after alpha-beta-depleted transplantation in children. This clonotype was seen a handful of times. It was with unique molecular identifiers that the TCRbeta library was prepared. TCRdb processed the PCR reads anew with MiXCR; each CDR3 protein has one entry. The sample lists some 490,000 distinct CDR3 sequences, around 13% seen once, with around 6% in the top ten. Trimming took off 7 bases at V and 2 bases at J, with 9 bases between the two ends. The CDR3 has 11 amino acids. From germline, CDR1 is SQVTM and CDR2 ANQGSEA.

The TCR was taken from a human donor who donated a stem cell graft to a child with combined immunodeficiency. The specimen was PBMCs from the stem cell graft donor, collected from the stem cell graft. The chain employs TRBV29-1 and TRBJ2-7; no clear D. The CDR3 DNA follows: TGCAGCGCACACATAGCCTACGAGCAGTACTTC. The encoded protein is CSAHIAYEQYF.